This T cell receptor beta chain originates from a study of T cell changes during pregnancy in multiple sclerosis. Assay used: immunoSEQ multiplex PCR; TCRdb lists only in-frame clones, some missing. The table has about 59,000 clones, about 94% seen once. The ends were cut back, 0 bases at V and 4 bases at J, with 13 bases in the middle. Per the germline V gene, CDR1 is SEHNR and CDR2 is FQNEAQ (reference sequence). The length of the CDR3 is 16 residues. The sample here was peripheral blood, taken in the third trimester of pregnancy. The chain couples TRBV7-9 to TRBJ1-5; possibly TRBD1 for D (5 bases). The TCR was taken from a female donor in good health, enrolled as a control in a pregnancy study. The CDR3 coding sequence is TGTGCCAGCAGCTTAGCGCTTGAGGCAGGGAATCAGCCCCAGCATTTT. This translates into CASSLALEAGNQPQHF. Full variable domain (outside the CDR3, taken from reference TRBV7-9 and TRBJ1-5): DTGVSQNPRHKITKRGQNVTFRCDPISEHNRLYWYRQTLGQGPEFLTYFQNEAQLEKSRLLSDRFSAERPKGSFSTLEIQRTEQGDSAMYLCASSLALEAGNQPQHFGDGTRLSIL.